The 24 T cell receptor beta chains below come from one sample, sequenced in a study of OX40 agonist ivuxolimab in advanced cancers. Here immunoSEQ multiplex PCR was the method, and the copy in TCRdb shows in-frame clones only, minus some. The top ten hold more than 4.5% of the sample, which has 65,000 to 90,000 clones, around 82% seen once. This sample comprised CD4+ or CD8+ T cells sorted from blood, obtained in a trial of the OX40 agonist ivuxolimab. These receptors were obtained from an adult with an advanced solid tumor such as melanoma, head and neck, liver or kidney cancer.

The rearrangement joins TRBV5-1 to TRBJ1-3; unclear D gene. Germline V gene data show CDR1 as SGHRS and CDR2 as YFSETQ. Trimming pared 0 bases from V and 0 bases from J, leaving 7 bases between. This CDR3 comprises 15 residues. CDR3 loop: CASSLDTLSGNTIYF. CDR3 coding DNA: TGCGCCAGCAGCTTGGACACCCTCTCTGGAAACACCATATATTTT.

The V and J genes are TRBV29-1 and TRBJ2-6; D is unresolved. From germline, CDR1 is SQVTM and CDR2 ANQGSEA. Trimming took off 3 bases at V and 0 bases at J, with 6 bases between the two ends. This CDR3 comprises 14 residues. The CDR3: CSVEGFSGANVLTF. In nucleotides, the CDR3 is TGCAGCGTTGAGGGCTTCTCTGGGGCCAACGTCCTGACTTTC.

The V and J genes are TRBV19 and TRBJ1-5; D remains ambiguous. There are 13 residues in the CDR3. Germline loops: CDR1 LNHDA, CDR2 SQIVND (reference sequence). The V end lost 7 bases, the J end lost 4 bases, and 11 bases lay between the germline ends. In DNA form, the CDR3 reads TGTGCCAGTACCATAAGGGATAATCAGCCCCAGCATTTT. Its translation is CASTIRDNQPQHF.

Concerning this clone: One end of the junction is discordant with germline, which a read error may explain. The rearrangement joins TRBV6-5 to TRBJ2-5; 7 nucleotides line up with TRBD1. The CDR3 totals 16 residues. CDR1 is MNHEY and CDR2 is SVGAGI in the germline V gene. The CDR3 DNA reads TGTGCCAGCACTTACCGGCGGCGGCAGGGGGAAGAGACCCAGTACTTC. Translation gives CASTYRRRQGEETQYF.

The rearrangement uses TRBV5-6 and TRBJ2-3; 8 bases fit TRBD2. Per germline, CDR1 SGHDT and CDR2 YYEEEE. The CDR3 has 14 amino acids. J gave up 2 bases and V 4 bases, and 3 bases lay outside the gene matches. In nucleotides, the CDR3 is TGTGCCAGCAGCCGGGGGGGACCCACAGATACGCAGTATTTT. Protein sequence: CASSRGGPTDTQYF.

This chain uses TRBV7-2 with TRBJ1-1; no reliable D call. The germline V gene has CDR1 SGHTA and CDR2 FQGNSA. The CDR3 extends over 13 amino acids. V lost 4 bases, J lost 1 base, and 7 bases lay in between. The CDR3 coding sequence is TGTGCCAGCAGCTCCTCAGGGAACACTGAAGCTTTCTTT. This translates into CASSSSGNTEAFF.

This chain uses TRBV19 with TRBJ2-2, with D hard to call. CDR1 is LNHDA, CDR2 SQIVND, per germline (reference sequence). CDR3 length equals 16 residues. V was cut by 0 bases and J by 4 bases, with 12 bases left in between. CDR3 nucleotides: TGTGCCAGTAGTATAGATGGCAGCCCCGGCACCGGGGAGCTGTTTTTT. This gives the protein CASSIDGSPGTGELFF. The full variable domain, with the rest looked up from reference TRBV19 and TRBJ2-2, is DGGITQSPKYLFRKEGQNVTLSCEQNLNHDAMYWYRQDPGQGLRLIYYSQIVNDFQKGDIAEGYSVSREKKESFPLTVTSAQKNPTAFYLCASSIDGSPGTGELFFGEGSRLTVL.

The rearrangement joins TRBV6-5 to TRBJ1-2; D is ambiguous. Germline CDR1 is MNHEY and CDR2 is SVGAGI. Trimming pared 4 bases from V and 2 bases from J, leaving 14 bases between. There are 15 residues in the CDR3. The DNA for the CDR3 is TGTGCCAGCAGTTCGCCGGACGGGGTGAACTATGGCTACACCTTC. Translating gives CASSSPDGVNYGYTF.

The chain employs TRBV6-5 and TRBJ2-2, with D perhaps TRBD2 (6 bases). CDR1 and CDR2 (germline): MNHEY, SVGAGI. Trimming removed 3 bases from V and 6 bases from J, with 11 bases in between. The CDR3 has 14 amino acids. The CDR3 nucleotides are TGTGCCAGCAGTTATTTTCGGGAGCCCGGGGAGCTGTTTTTT. It encodes CASSYFREPGELFF.

The chain carries TRBV6-5 and TRBJ1-6; 7 positions match TRBD1. V was pared by 0 bases and J by 9 bases, with 5 bases of the junction left unmatched. From germline, CDR1 is MNHEY and CDR2 SVGAGI. This CDR3 has 15 amino acids. The CDR3: CASSYSRDRTSPLHF. In DNA, the CDR3 is TGTGCCAGCAGTTACTCAAGGGACAGAACTTCACCCCTCCACTTT.

The chain is built from TRBV19 and TRBJ2-6; tentatively, D is TRBD1 (6 bases). Germline V gene data show CDR1 as LNHDA and CDR2 as SQIVND (reference sequence). This CDR3 spans 15 amino acids. V lost 8 bases to trimming and J lost 2 bases, with 13 bases between them. The CDR3 region has the DNA TGTGCCAGTCGAACGCCAGGGGCTGGGGCCAACGTCCTGACTTTC. It yields the protein CASRTPGAGANVLTF.

The chain recombines TRBV28 with TRBJ1-2; no reliable D call. Trimming cost V 3 bases and J 7 bases, with 9 bases left between them. This CDR3 is 12 amino acids long. Germline CDR1 reads MDHEN; CDR2 reads SYDVKM. The CDR3 DNA reads as TGTGCCAGCAGTTTCGGGGAGGGTGGCTACACCTTC. Protein: CASSFGEGGYTF.

V gene TRBV5-1 combines with J gene TRBJ2-5; no definite D call. Germline CDR1 reads SGHRS; CDR2 reads YFSETQ. Trimming took off 1 base at V and 2 bases at J, with 12 bases between the two ends. This CDR3 is 15 amino acids long. In nucleotides, the CDR3 is TGCGCCAGCAGCTTGCAATCAAGGGTTCAAGAGACCCAGTACTTC. Its translation is CASSLQSRVQETQYF.

This chain joins TRBV11-2 and TRBJ2-5, with D uncertain. V dropped 1 base and J dropped 5 bases, with 8 bases sitting between them. The germline V gene encodes CDR1 SGHAT and CDR2 FQNNGV. The CDR3 spans 13 residues. This chain's CDR3 is CASSLGLGETQYF. CDR3 bases: TGTGCCAGCAGCTTAGGCCTCGGGGAGACCCAGTACTTC.

This sequence joins TRBV27 and TRBJ1-1; D is ambiguous. Germline CDR1 MNHEY, CDR2 SMNVEV (reference sequence). The CDR3 contains 12 residues. V lost 8 bases, J lost 4 bases, and 11 bases lay in between. CDR3 in DNA: TGTGCCAGCTCAGGTGTCGGCACTGAAGCTTTCTTT. It is translated as CASSGVGTEAFF.

CDR3 in DNA: TGTGCCAGCAGCCCATCCTCCGGGACAGAAGATTCACCCCTCCACTTT. Amino acid sequence: CASSPSSGTEDSPLHF. This chain joins TRBV7-9 and TRBJ1-6; 7 positions agree with TRBD1. The CDR3 is 16 residues long. The germline CDR1 and CDR2 sequences are SEHNR and FQNEAQ (reference sequence). V lost 5 bases and J lost 8; bases outside the gene matches: 12. The complete variable domain, with remaining parts taken from reference TRBV7-9 and TRBJ1-6, reads DTGVSQNPRHKITKRGQNVTFRCDPISEHNRLYWYRQTLGQGPEFLTYFQNEAQLEKSRLLSDRFSAERPKGSFSTLEIQRTEQGDSAMYLCASSPSSGTEDSPLHFGNGTRLTVT.

This clone has only one observation. The chain recombines TRBV5-1 with TRBJ2-6; unclear D gene. Trimming removed 4 bases at V and 1 base at J, with 3 bases between. Germline values: CDR1 SGHRS, CDR2 YFSETQ. The CDR3 totals 13 residues. The CDR3 DNA reads as TGCGCCAGCAGCCCGTCTGGGGCCAACGTCCTGACTTTC. Its translation: CASSPSGANVLTF.

This clone was seen a handful of times. The chain carries TRBV7-9 and TRBJ2-4; the D gene could be TRBD1 or TRBD2 (5 bases each). From germline, CDR1 is SEHNR and CDR2 FQNEAQ (reference sequence). This CDR3 is built from 10 residues. The ends were cut back, 8 bases at V and 6 bases at J, with 5 bases in the middle. CDR3 residues: CASGGNIQYF. In nucleotides, the CDR3 is TGTGCCAGCGGGGGAAACATTCAGTACTTC. Full variable domain (remainder filled in from reference TRBV7-9 and TRBJ2-4): DTGVSQNPRHKITKRGQNVTFRCDPISEHNRLYWYRQTLGQGPEFLTYFQNEAQLEKSRLLSDRFSAERPKGSFSTLEIQRTEQGDSAMYLCASGGNIQYFGAGTRLSVL.

The DNA for the CDR3 is TGTGCCATCAAACGGACTAGCGGGCCATACAATGAGCAGTTCTTC. It specifies CAIKRTSGPYNEQFF. The J gene is TRBJ2-1, the V gene TRBV28, with 11 bases that match TRBD2. Germline V gene sequence: CDR1 MDHEN, CDR2 SYDVKM. After removal of 10 bases from V and 4 bases from J, the junction contained 9 bases not matched to a gene. The CDR3 contains 15 residues.

This clone showed up just a few times. This chain uses TRBV7-2 with TRBJ2-1, with 7 bases that match TRBD2. The CDR3 has 13 amino acids. The V and J ends lost 1 base and 9 bases, in that order; junction bases with no gene match: 3. Germline V lookup: CDR1 SGHTA, CDR2 FQGNSA. As DNA, the CDR3 is TGTGCCAGCAGCTTAGTCGGGAGGACTGAGCAGTTCTTC. Translated: CASSLVGRTEQFF. Drawing the rest from reference TRBV7-2 and TRBJ2-1, the complete variable domain is GAGVSQSPSNKVTEKGKDVELRCDPISGHTALYWYRQSLGQGLEFLIYFQGNSAPDKSGLPSDRFSAERTGGSVSTLTIQRTQQEDSAVYLCASSLVGRTEQFFGPGTRLTVL.

The chain employs TRBV2 and TRBJ1-1; D remains ambiguous. From germline, CDR1 is SNHLY and CDR2 FYNNEI. There are 11 residues in the CDR3. Trimming removed 8 bases at V and 1 base at J, with 5 bases between. The CDR3 protein is CASWENTEAFF. The CDR3 DNA is TGTGCCAGCTGGGAGAACACTGAAGCTTTCTTT.

The chain combines TRBV7-8 with TRBJ2-7, with 7 bases identical to TRBD2. J was trimmed by 2 bases and V by 1 base; bases with no gene match: 14. In germline, CDR1 is SGHVS, CDR2 FQNEAQ. This CDR3 contains 18 residues. The CDR3 DNA follows: TGTGCCAGCAGCTTAGTAGGTAGTGGGAGGGAGGTAGCCTACGAGCAGTACTTC. This sequence encodes CASSLVGSGREVAYEQYF.

CDR3 coding DNA: TGTGCCAGCAGTCCCCGACTAGCGGGAGTTTTCAGCTACGAGCAGTACTTC. It translates to CASSPRLAGVFSYEQYF. The chain carries TRBV27 and TRBJ2-7; 12 bases fit TRBD2. V gave up 5 bases and J gave up 3 bases; unmatched junction bases: 11. The length of the CDR3 is 17 residues. The germline gives CDR1 MNHEY, CDR2 SMNVEV (reference sequence).

The V call is TRBV5-1, the J call TRBJ2-5; TRBD1 is a possible D gene (7 bases). This CDR3 is 15 amino acids long. The germline gives CDR1 SGHRS, CDR2 YFSETQ. The V gene lost 3 bases and the J gene lost 5 bases, with 17 bases spanning the gap. The CDR3 DNA is TGCGCCAGCAGCTCGCAGGGGGGCGCGGAGGAGACCCAGTACTTC. This gives the protein CASSSQGGAEETQYF. Variable domain in full (rest from reference TRBV5-1 and TRBJ2-5): KAGVTQTPRYLIKTRGQQVTLSCSPISGHRSVSWYQQTPGQGLQFLFEYFSETQRNKGNFPGRFSGRQFSNSRSEMNVSTLELGDSALYLCASSSQGGAEETQYFGPGTRLLVL.